The 18 T cell receptor beta chains listed next were all sequenced from one sample in a study of T cell repertoires in ileal Crohn's disease. Produced via immunoSEQ multiplex PCR; TCRdb's table is partial and in-frame only. The data contain about 13,000 clones, approximately 80% of them singletons. The sample's time point: neoterminal ileum biopsy at postoperative endoscopy, about 6 months after surgery. Sequenced sample: ileal tissue. Every receptor here comes from an adult with Crohn's disease.

The chain recombines TRBV28 with TRBJ1-2; D unresolved. V lost 4 bases and J 8 bases, leaving 29 bases between the germline ends. Per the germline V gene, CDR1 is MDHEN and CDR2 is SYDVKM. The CDR3 is 18 residues long. The CDR3 is CASSWGLSGYSLVRGYTF. CDR3 in DNA: TGTGCCAGCAGTTGGGGTTTGTCGGGATATAGCCTTGTTAGGGGCTACACCTTC.

The chain couples TRBV6-1 to TRBJ1-5, with 8 bases fitting TRBD1. In germline, CDR1 is MNHNS, CDR2 SASEGT. The CDR3 covers 15 residues. After removal of 7 bases from V and 1 base from J, the junction contained 6 bases not matched to a gene. The CDR3 protein is CASNHQGASNQPQHF. As DNA, the CDR3 is TGTGCCAGCAACCATCAGGGGGCGAGCAATCAGCCCCAGCATTTT.

This clone was observed a handful of times. The chain recombines TRBV6-4 with TRBJ2-7, with D hard to call. CDR1 MRHNA and CDR2 SNTAGT come from the germline V gene. CDR3 length equals 9 residues. V dropped 10 bases and J dropped 7 bases, with 8 bases sitting between them. CDR3 sequence: CATKREQYF. For the CDR3, the DNA is TGTGCCACCAAGAGGGAGCAGTACTTC.

The chain carries TRBV21-1 and TRBJ2-5; the table's TRBD2 call for D was not verified on the DNA. TRBV21-1 is a known pseudogene. There are 13 residues in the CDR3. CDR3 bases: TGTGCCAGCAGCTCGTTCTCCGGGGAGACCCAGTACTTC. It yields the protein CASSSFSGETQYF.

This chain uses TRBV30 with TRBJ2-3, with 16 bases that match TRBD2. Looked up from germline, CDR1 is GTSNPN and CDR2 is SVGIG (reference sequence). The CDR3 has 19 amino acids. With V trimmed by 1 base and J by 0 bases, 7 bases remained unmatched. This CDR3 reads CAWSEGTSGRADSTDTQYF. CDR3 nucleotide sequence: TGTGCCTGGAGTGAGGGGACTAGCGGGAGGGCCGACAGCACAGATACGCAGTATTTT.

This sequence joins TRBV5-4 and TRBJ1-2; 8 nucleotides align to TRBD1. Trimming cost V 0 bases and J 5 bases; bases outside gene matches: 0. This CDR3 comprises 13 residues. CDR1 and CDR2 (germline): SGHNT, YYREEE (reference sequence). The CDR3 reads CASSLDRGYGYTF. The CDR3 DNA reads TGTGCCAGCAGCTTGGACAGGGGGTATGGCTACACCTTC.

There are a few counts of this clone. The rearrangement links TRBV28 to TRBJ1-5, with D uncertain. The germline V and J ends were trimmed by 10 bases and 9 bases, with 10 bases remaining between them. Germline V CDR1 and CDR2: MDHEN, SYDVKM. There are 10 residues in the CDR3. CDR3 amino acids: CATLRRPQHF. The CDR3 DNA reads TGTGCCACACTGAGGCGGCCCCAGCATTTT.

This clone was found a few times. The V call is TRBV15, the J call TRBJ1-2, with D tentatively TRBD1 (5 bases). CDR1 is LNHNV and CDR2 is YYDKDF in the germline V gene (reference sequence). With 1 base removed from V and 7 bases from J, the gap between germline ends came to 10 bases. This CDR3 region has 13 residues. CDR3 residues: CATSRVSGSGYTF. Written as DNA, the CDR3 is TGTGCCACCAGCAGAGTTTCAGGGTCTGGCTACACCTTC. Combining the CDR3 with reference TRBV15 and TRBJ1-2 gives the whole variable domain DAMVIQNPRYQVTQFGKPVTLSCSQTLNHNVMYWYQQKSSQAPKLLFHYYDKDFNNEADTPDNFQSRRPNTSFCFLDIRSPGLGDTAMYLCATSRVSGSGYTFGSGTRLTVV.

This clone was seen a handful of times. CDR3 residues: CASSLTGTGSEKLFF. CDR3 nucleotide sequence: TGTGCCAGCAGCTTAACCGGGACAGGGAGTGAAAAACTGTTTTTT. The V and J genes are TRBV7-2 and TRBJ1-4, with 9 bases lining up with TRBD1. CDR3 size: 15 residues. The V gene end was trimmed by 2 bases and the J gene end by 7 bases; junction bases not matched to a gene: 5. Germline CDR1 and CDR2: SGHTA and FQGNSA.

The gene calls are TRBV10-2 and TRBJ1-2, with TRBD1 matching over 8 bases. CDR3 length: 12 amino acids. V lost 6 bases and J lost 8; bases outside the gene matches: 5. The germline V gene encodes CDR1 WSHSY and CDR2 SAAADI. This chain's CDR3 is CASRDREGGYTF. CDR3 nucleotides: TGCGCCAGCAGGGACAGGGAGGGGGGCTACACCTTC.

V is TRBV6-6 and J is TRBJ2-3, with TRBD1 matching 12 bases. Germline lookup yields CDR1 MNHNY and CDR2 SVGAGI (reference sequence). The CDR3 covers 16 residues. The J segment lost 1 base and the V segment lost 6 bases, leaving 5 bases of the junction unmatched. The CDR3 region has the DNA TGTGCCAGCAGCACCGGGACAGGGGGCCGCACAGATACGCAGTATTTT. Translation: CASSTGTGGRTDTQYF.

This chain joins TRBV28 and TRBJ2-7, with TRBD2 identical over 14 bases. The V and J ends lost 5 bases and 9 bases, in that order; junction bases with no gene match: 6. The germline V gene encodes CDR1 MDHEN and CDR2 SYDVKM. The CDR3 runs 14 residues. The CDR3 sequence: CASSEGLAGGAQYF. The DNA of the CDR3 is TGTGCCAGCAGTGAAGGACTAGCGGGAGGTGCGCAGTACTTC.

This chain connects TRBV9 to TRBJ1-1, with D hard to call. The CDR3 consists of 15 residues. Germline values: CDR1 SGDLS, CDR2 YYNGEE. The V end was cut by 2 bases, the J end by 3 bases, with 14 bases between. CDR3 nucleotides: TGTGCCAGCAGCGTCGAGGGTTCGACTCACACTGAAGCTTTCTTT. This codes for CASSVEGSTHTEAFF.

For this clone: Mismatch with germline at one junction end may stem from a read error. The J gene is TRBJ2-5, the V gene TRBV7-7; D may correspond to TRBD1 or TRBD2 (7 bases each). CDR3 length: 12 amino acids. CDR1 SSHAT and CDR2 FNYEAQ come from the germline V gene (reference sequence). CDR3 sequence reads: CASSGDSPIQYF. The DNA for the CDR3 is TGTGCTAGCAGCGGGGACAGCCCAATCCAGTACTTC.

The V call is TRBV5-1, the J call TRBJ2-7; 11 bases agree with TRBD2. CDR1 is SGHRS and CDR2 is YFSETQ in the germline V gene. The CDR3 has 15 residues. Trimming removed 7 bases from V and 7 bases from J; junction bases left unmatched: 13. The CDR3 loop reads CASGKGSGRAVEQYF. The CDR3 bases are TGCGCCAGCGGGAAGGGTAGCGGGAGGGCCGTTGAGCAGTACTTC.

This chain uses TRBV27 with TRBJ2-2, with 9 positions matching TRBD1. The CDR3 spans 15 residues. J lost 6 bases, V lost 2 bases, and 4 bases had no gene match. Germline lookup yields CDR1 MNHEY and CDR2 SMNVEV (reference sequence). The CDR3 protein is CASSLNGQGPGELFF. CDR3 DNA: TGTGCCAGCAGTTTAAACGGACAGGGGCCCGGGGAGCTGTTTTTT.

This clone was counted between two and nine times. The V gene is TRBV11-2, the J gene TRBJ1-1; D is possibly TRBD1 (5 bases). Trimming removed 3 bases at V and 3 bases at J, with 11 bases between. The CDR3 is 14 residues long. Looked up from germline, CDR1 is SGHAT and CDR2 is FQNNGV. CDR3 sequence reads: CASSLAGRDTEAFF. CDR3 sequence (DNA): TGTGCCAGCAGCTTGGCAGGGAGGGACACTGAAGCTTTCTTT.

This clone turned up a few times. This sequence joins TRBV6-5 and TRBJ2-7; 7 bases line up with TRBD1. Trimming at V came to 5 bases and at J to 9 bases, leaving 4 bases not matched to a gene. The CDR3 sequence is 11 residues long. Germline V gene lookup returns CDR1 MNHEY and CDR2 SVGAGI. The CDR3 region is CASSKGGGQYF. The CDR3 DNA is TGTGCCAGCAGTAAAGGGGGCGGGCAGTACTTC.